The 30 T cell receptor beta chains listed next were all sequenced from one sample in a study of OX40 agonist ivuxolimab in advanced cancers. The protocol was immunoSEQ multiplex PCR, while the TCRdb copy is restricted to in-frame clones and leaves out a portion. This sample has about 45,000 clones, with around 80% found just once. The source material was CD4+ or CD8+ T cells sorted from blood, sampled in a trial of the OX40 agonist ivuxolimab. These TCRs come from an adult with an advanced solid tumor such as melanoma, head and neck, liver or kidney cancer.

V usage is TRBV21-1 and J usage is TRBJ2-1; TRBD1 is the table's D call and was not checked against the DNA. TRBV21-1 is tagged as a pseudogene. The length of the CDR3 is 15 residues. This chain's CDR3 is CAASGTGKGFNEQFF. The CDR3 coding sequence is TGTGCCGCCTCCGGGACAGGGAAGGGATTCAATGAGCAGTTCTTC.

The rearrangement links TRBV18 to TRBJ2-7; the match to TRBD1 covers 9 bases. From germline, CDR1 is KGHSH and CDR2 LQKENI. After removal of 5 bases from V and 3 bases from J, the junction contained 8 bases not matched to a gene. This CDR3 contains 15 residues. The CDR3 region has the DNA TGTGCCAGCTCATCCCAACAGGGGGCGATCTACGAGCAGTACTTC. It translates to CASSSQQGAIYEQYF. Looking up the rest from reference TRBV18 and TRBJ2-7 gives the full variable domain: NAGVMQNPRHLVRRRGQEARLRCSPMKGHSHVYWYRQLPEEGLKFMVYLQKENIIDESGMPKERFSAEFPKEGPSILRIQQVVRGDSAAYFCASSSQQGAIYEQYFGPGTRLTVT.

This clone was counted once. The V call is TRBV4-1, the J call TRBJ2-2, with 11 positions matching TRBD2. The germline CDR1 and CDR2 sequences are MGHRA and YSYEKL. The junction had 7 bases not matched to a gene; V was cut back by 0 bases and J by 7 bases. The length of the CDR3 is 17 residues. The CDR3 is CASSQEWVAGGVGELFF. The CDR3 DNA reads TGCGCCAGCAGCCAAGAGTGGGTAGCGGGAGGGGTCGGGGAGCTGTTTTTT.

The CDR3 here is CASSSRDNTEAFF. DNA for the CDR3: TGTGCCAGCAGCTCCCGGGACAATACTGAAGCTTTCTTT. The J gene is TRBJ1-1, the V gene TRBV5-4; tentative D call: TRBD1 (6 bases). In germline, CDR1 is SGHNT, CDR2 YYREEE (reference sequence). V was clipped by 3 bases and J by 5 bases, with 11 bases between them. The CDR3 contains 13 residues. The full variable domain, its missing parts supplied by reference TRBV5-4 and TRBJ1-1, is ETGVTQSPTHLIKTRGQQVTLRCSSQSGHNTVSWYQQALGQGPQFIFQYYREEENGRGNFPPRFSGLQFPNYSSELNVNALELDDSALYLCASSSRDNTEAFFGQGTRLTVV.

CDR3 protein: CASSLNTGELFF. As DNA, the CDR3 is TGTGCCAGCAGCTTAAACACCGGGGAGCTGTTTTTT. The gene calls are TRBV11-3 and TRBJ2-2, with unresolved D. CDR3 size: 12 residues. Per germline, CDR1 SGHNT and CDR2 YENEEA. V was cut by 2 bases and J by 2 bases, with 0 bases left in between.

The chain combines TRBV30 with TRBJ1-2; 9 bases map to TRBD1. There are 15 residues in the CDR3. Looked up from germline, CDR1 is GTSNPN and CDR2 is SVGIG (reference sequence). The junction had 12 bases not matched to a gene; V was cut back by 3 bases and J by 7 bases. The chain's CDR3 is CAWRTGDREKGGYTF. DNA of the CDR3: TGTGCCTGGAGGACGGGGGACAGGGAAAAAGGTGGCTACACCTTC.

About this clone itself: Distinct nucleotide sequences in the sample also encode this CDR3. The V call is TRBV27, the J call TRBJ2-2; D uncertain. CDR3 length equals 14 residues. The germline V gene encodes CDR1 MNHEY and CDR2 SMNVEV (reference sequence). Trimming took 0 bases from V and 2 from J, leaving 4 bases between them. CDR3 sequence reads: CASSLSGNTGELFF. The CDR3 DNA reads as TGTGCCAGCAGTTTATCGGGCAACACCGGGGAGCTGTTTTTT.

The rearrangement links TRBV6-1 to TRBJ1-5; 7 nucleotides align to TRBD1. The CDR3 covers 14 residues. Germline CDR1 reads MNHNS; CDR2 reads SASEGT. The trim removed 6 bases at V and 4 bases at J, leaving 6 bases unmatched. The CDR3 DNA reads as TGTGCCAGCAGGGGGGACAGCTCTAATCAGCCCCAGCATTTT. The encoded protein is CASRGDSSNQPQHF.

The rearrangement links TRBV4-3 to TRBJ2-3, with 10 positions matching TRBD2. This CDR3 has 17 residues. The germline V gene has CDR1 LGHNA and CDR2 YSLEER. V trimming: 4 bases; J trimming: 3 bases; junction bases outside the gene matches: 10. CDR3 sequence reads: CASSPSSGGDGTDTQYF. The DNA for the CDR3 is TGCGCCAGCAGCCCGTCTAGCGGGGGTGACGGTACAGATACGCAGTATTTT.

The rearrangement links TRBV6-5 to TRBJ1-2, with D maybe TRBD1 (6 bases). Germline V gives CDR1 MNHEY, CDR2 SVGAGI. The CDR3 has 13 residues. V was trimmed by 5 bases and J by 5 bases, leaving 12 bases between them. The CDR3 nucleotides read TGTGCCAGCAGTACGGACAGAAGTTATGGCTACACCTTC. Protein sequence: CASSTDRSYGYTF.

The rearrangement joins TRBV7-9 to TRBJ1-2, with D possibly being TRBD1 (5 bases). V dropped 1 base and J dropped 5 bases, with 11 bases sitting between them. CDR1 and CDR2 (germline): SEHNR, FQNEAQ (reference sequence). The CDR3 is 14 residues long. This chain's CDR3 is CASSLGRGPYGYTF. The CDR3 DNA sequence: TGTGCCAGCAGCTTAGGGAGGGGCCCGTATGGCTACACCTTC.

The chain is built from TRBV5-1 and TRBJ2-2, with TRBD1 as a possible D gene (5 bases). Germline CDR1 is SGHRS and CDR2 is YFSETQ. This CDR3 comprises 16 residues. Between the trimmed V and J ends, which lost 6 bases and 1 base, there was a span of 16 bases. The CDR3 nucleotides read TGCGCCAGCAACGGCCCAGGGCGGCAGAACACCGGGGAGCTGTTTTTT. It codes for CASNGPGRQNTGELFF.

The CDR3 DNA reads TGTGCCAGTTCCAGACTGATTAATGAAAAACTGTTTTTT. Translation: CASSRLINEKLFF. The chain employs TRBV2 and TRBJ1-4; D is unresolved. The CDR3 totals 13 residues. V was pared by 9 bases and J by 4 bases, with 12 bases between. Germline lookup yields CDR1 SNHLY and CDR2 FYNNEI.

A few counts support this clone. The chain is built from TRBV12-5 and TRBJ2-5, with a weak D call TRBD1 (6 bases). V was shortened by 3 bases and J by 4 bases, with 15 bases between the two germline ends. CDR1 is LGHNT, CDR2 FRNRAP, per germline. CDR3 size: 15 residues. CDR3 in DNA: TGTGCTAGTGGTTTAAGGGGGAACCGCCCAGAGACCCAGTACTTC. Its protein is CASGLRGNRPETQYF.

The chain is built from TRBV5-4 and TRBJ2-3, with D tentatively TRBD2 (5 bases). The germline gives CDR1 SGHNT, CDR2 YYREEE (reference sequence). CDR3 length equals 14 residues. Trimming pared 4 bases from V and 4 bases from J, leaving 13 bases between. The CDR3 reads CASSPPLDSDTQYF. CDR3 in DNA: TGTGCCAGCAGCCCGCCCCTGGACTCAGATACGCAGTATTTT.

This chain links TRBV19 with TRBJ1-5; tentative D call: TRBD1 (6 bases). There are 13 residues in the CDR3. Trimming took 4 bases from V and 7 from J, leaving 11 bases between them. Germline V gene lookup returns CDR1 LNHDA and CDR2 SQIVND (reference sequence). The CDR3: CASSSDRSQPQHF. In nucleotides, the CDR3 is TGTGCCAGTAGTAGCGACAGGTCCCAGCCCCAGCATTTT.

The chain couples TRBV7-9 to TRBJ2-7, with TRBD2 as a possible D gene (7 bases). CDR3 length equals 16 residues. V lost 5 bases to trimming and J lost 5 bases, with 22 bases between them. In germline, CDR1 is SEHNR, CDR2 FQNEAQ (reference sequence). In DNA, the CDR3 is TGTGCCAGCAGCCCCCGGGGGGCGGGAAGGCCCAACGAGCAGTACTTC. Translation gives CASSPRGAGRPNEQYF.

By its share, this clone is medium-sized. The rearrangement joins TRBV5-1 to TRBJ2-7; a weak D match, TRBD2 (5 bases). The CDR3 has 15 amino acids. Germline assignment: CDR1 SGHRS and CDR2 YFSETQ. V gave up 0 bases and J gave up 3 bases, with 13 bases separating them. The CDR3 spells CASSLGEAEYYEQYF. The CDR3 DNA sequence: TGCGCCAGCAGCTTGGGGGAAGCGGAGTACTACGAGCAGTACTTC.

This sequence joins TRBV7-9 and TRBJ2-3, with unresolved D. The V end lost 2 bases, the J end lost 3 bases, and 0 bases lay between the germline ends. This CDR3 spans 11 amino acids. Germline CDR1 is SEHNR and CDR2 is FQNEAQ (reference sequence). The CDR3 loop reads CASSLTDTQYF. The CDR3 DNA reads TGTGCCAGCAGCTTAACAGATACGCAGTATTTT. Full variable domain (outside the CDR3, taken from reference TRBV7-9 and TRBJ2-3): DTGVSQNPRHKITKRGQNVTFRCDPISEHNRLYWYRQTLGQGPEFLTYFQNEAQLEKSRLLSDRFSAERPKGSFSTLEIQRTEQGDSAMYLCASSLTDTQYFGPGTRLTVL.

By its share, this clone is medium-sized (0.01 to 0.1%). The chain recombines TRBV15 with TRBJ2-7; a possible D gene is TRBD2 (5 bases). V was clipped by 0 bases and J by 5 bases, with 17 bases between them. The CDR3 covers 16 residues. Germline assignment: CDR1 LNHNV and CDR2 YYDKDF (reference sequence). DNA of the CDR3: TGTGCCACCAGCAGAGATCGGAGGCCCTCAACCCACGAGCAGTACTTC. Translated: CATSRDRRPSTHEQYF.

This clone was seen more than once but under ten times. The gene calls are TRBV5-1 and TRBJ2-3; D gene unclear. The germline CDR1 and CDR2 sequences are SGHRS and YFSETQ. The CDR3 is 13 amino acids. With 0 bases removed from V and 3 bases from J, the gap between germline ends came to 5 bases. As DNA, the CDR3 is TGCGCCAGCAGCTTGGACTCTACAGATACGCAGTATTTT. Amino acids: CASSLDSTDTQYF.

The chain has TRBV4-3 and TRBJ2-2, with 9 bases identical to TRBD2. Trimming at V came to 1 base and at J to 5 bases, leaving 2 bases not matched to a gene. The CDR3 sequence is 15 residues long. Germline CDR1 and CDR2: LGHNA and YSLEER. The CDR3 DNA is TGCGCCAGCAGCCAAGTCGCGGGGGGGACCGGGGAGCTGTTTTTT. This codes for CASSQVAGGTGELFF.

Notes on this clone: The sample has other DNA sequences that encode this CDR3 too. This chain uses TRBV19 with TRBJ2-5; 7 bases are shared with TRBD1. The end of the DNA aligns better with TRBJ2-7, so the J call may be wrong. Germline CDR1 LNHDA, CDR2 SQIVND (reference sequence). The CDR3 spans 15 residues. The CDR3 loop reads CASSITGARSYEQYF. The DNA of the CDR3 is TGTGCCAGTAGTATTACAGGGGCGCGATCCTACGAGCAGTACTTC.

This clone was seen a single time. The chain is built from TRBV5-1 and TRBJ2-5; no clear D. V was pared by 4 bases and J by 4 bases, with 11 bases between. Germline V gives CDR1 SGHRS, CDR2 YFSETQ. This CDR3 contains 13 residues. The chain's CDR3 is CASSGVTRETQYF. CDR3 nucleotides: TGCGCCAGCAGCGGGGTTACGAGAGAGACCCAGTACTTC.

The chain joins TRBV10-2 to TRBJ2-2; no clear D gene. CDR1 is WSHSY, CDR2 SAAADI, per germline. There are 14 residues in the CDR3. V was cut by 7 bases and J by 4 bases, with 13 bases left in between. The CDR3 here is CASTISSFTGELFF. CDR3 DNA sequence: TGCGCCAGCACGATTAGCTCTTTCACCGGGGAGCTGTTTTTT.

Judged by abundance, this clone is medium-sized. Different DNA sequences within this sample yield the same CDR3. The rearrangement joins TRBV6-1 to TRBJ1-5; possibly TRBD1 for D (5 bases). Between the trimmed V and J ends, which lost 6 bases and 3 bases, there was a span of 9 bases. The CDR3 spans 13 residues. Germline loops: CDR1 MNHNS, CDR2 SASEGT. The CDR3 protein is CASRQVNNQPQHF. The CDR3 region has the DNA TGTGCCAGCAGACAGGTAAACAATCAGCCCCAGCATTTT.

The V gene is TRBV10-3, the J gene TRBJ2-1; 8 bases fit TRBD1. This CDR3 has 13 residues. Germline CDR1 is ENHRY and CDR2 is SYGVKD. Trimming cost V 4 bases and J 8 bases; bases outside gene matches: 4. The CDR3 sequence: CAISVQGDDEQFF. CDR3 coding DNA: TGTGCCATCAGTGTACAGGGGGACGATGAGCAGTTCTTC.

The rearrangement uses TRBV7-3 and TRBJ1-6, with D uncertain. Trimming stripped 5 bases from V and 7 bases from J, with 9 bases between. From germline, CDR1 is SGHTA and CDR2 FQGTGA. The CDR3 is 13 residues long. CDR3 in amino acids: CASSPQPNSPLHF. In DNA form, the CDR3 reads TGTGCCAGCAGCCCCCAACCAAATTCACCCCTCCACTTT. The full variable domain, in which reference TRBV7-3 and TRBJ1-6 provide the parts outside the CDR3, is GAGVSQTPSNKVTEKGKYVELRCDPISGHTALYWYRQSLGQGPEFLIYFQGTGAADDSGLPNDRFFAVRPEGSVSTLKIQRTERGDSAVYLCASSPQPNSPLHFGNGTRLTVT.

The chain carries TRBV5-6 and TRBJ2-3; tentatively, D is TRBD1 or TRBD2 (5 bases each). Trimming shortened V by 1 base and J by 5 bases, and 8 bases separated the two germline ends. The CDR3 consists of 13 residues. Germline V gene data show CDR1 as SGHDT and CDR2 as YYEEEE. CDR3 in DNA: TGTGCCAGCAGCTTGAGGGGAGTAGATACGCAGTATTTT. It is translated as CASSLRGVDTQYF.

This rearrangement joins TRBV7-2 to TRBJ2-3; 12 nucleotides align to TRBD1. The CDR3 spans 17 residues. CDR1 SGHTA and CDR2 FQGNSA come from the germline V gene. Trimming at V came to 0 bases and at J to 6 bases, leaving 7 bases not matched to a gene. DNA for the CDR3: TGTGCCAGCAGCTTAGCCGGGGGACAGGGGGCTGGGGATACGCAGTATTTT. Translation: CASSLAGGQGAGDTQYF.